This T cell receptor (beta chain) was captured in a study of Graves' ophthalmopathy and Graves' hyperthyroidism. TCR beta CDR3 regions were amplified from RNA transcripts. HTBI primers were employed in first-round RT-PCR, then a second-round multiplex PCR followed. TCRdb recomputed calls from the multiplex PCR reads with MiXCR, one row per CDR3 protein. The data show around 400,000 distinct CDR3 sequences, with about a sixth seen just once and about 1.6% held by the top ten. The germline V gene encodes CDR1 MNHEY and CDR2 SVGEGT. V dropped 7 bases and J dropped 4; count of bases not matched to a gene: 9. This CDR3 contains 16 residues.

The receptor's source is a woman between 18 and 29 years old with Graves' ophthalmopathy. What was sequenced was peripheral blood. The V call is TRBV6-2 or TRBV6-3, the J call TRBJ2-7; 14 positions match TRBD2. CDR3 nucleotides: TGTGCCAGCACCGCGGCGGGACTAGCGGGAGAGTACGAGCAGTACTTC. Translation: CASTAAGLAGEYEQYF.